Listed here are 4 T cell receptor beta chains from one sample, sequenced in a study of T cells after yellow fever vaccination. Each CDR3 protein gets one entry after TCRdb re-called the 5' RACE reads with MiXCR. The repertoire holds some 340,000 distinct CDR3 sequences, 9.5% to 12% seen once, with 2.5% to 4% in the top ten. The input for sequencing was CD4+ T cells sorted from PBMCs, taken 45 days after the yellow fever booster vaccination. The origin of the receptors is a man younger than 30 who received the YFV17D yellow fever vaccine.

This clonotype was observed many times. This chain uses TRBV29-1 with TRBJ2-4; D might be TRBD2 (6 bases). The CDR3 spans 17 residues. CDR1 is SQVTM, CDR2 ANQGSEA, per germline. Deletions cut 4 bases from V and 0 bases from J, with 19 bases between. The CDR3 DNA follows: TGCAGCGTTGTCCACGTCGAGGACTATTTAGCCAAAAACATTCAGTACTTC. Translation: CSVVHVEDYLAKNIQYF.

The sample holds many counts of this clonotype. The rearrangement links TRBV5-6 to TRBJ2-3; 10 nucleotides match TRBD2. The CDR3 length is 17 residues. Germline V CDR1 and CDR2: SGHDT, YYEEEE. The trim removed 2 bases at V and 5 bases at J, leaving 11 bases unmatched. The CDR3 spells CASSFLSGGPLGDTQYF. In DNA, the CDR3 is TGTGCCAGCAGCTTCCTTAGCGGGGGGCCTCTAGGAGATACGCAGTATTTT.

This clonotype was seen only a few times. The chain is built from TRBV6-6 and TRBJ2-5, with unresolved D. The V gene lost 7 bases and the J gene lost 5 bases, with 8 bases spanning the gap. CDR1 is MNHNY, CDR2 SVGAGI, per germline (reference sequence). CDR3 length equals 11 residues. Here the CDR3 DNA reads TGTGCCAGCAAGGTGGGGGAGACCCAGTACTTC. Translated, it gives CASKVGETQYF.

This clonotype was observed a handful of times. The chain employs TRBV7-2 and TRBJ1-2; no reliable D call. Germline assignment: CDR1 SGHTA and CDR2 FQGNSA. The V and J ends lost 1 base and 8 bases respectively, with 17 bases between them. CDR3 length equals 15 residues. DNA of the CDR3: TGTGCCAGCAGCTTAGTAGTAGGAGTAGTAAAGGGCTACACCTTC. Its protein is CASSLVVGVVKGYTF.